Each of the 29 T cell receptor beta chains below was sequenced from the same sample in a study of shared clonotypes between healthy human individuals (dated by TCRdb to the early 2020s). The library was prepared using the immunoSEQ multiplex PCR assay. The clones in this table, taken by TCRdb from immuneACCESS, are in-frame only. Not every clone is retained; where verified, under half of the shortfall comes from an unresolved V gene, and the cause of the rest is unknown. The sample data list roughly 1.4 million clones, and just under 99% of these were observed just once. Clones ranked in the top ten supply about 0.35% of the sample. The source material was naive CD4+ T cells sorted from blood. The cell subset or site label corresponds to: CD45RA+ positively selected. All receptors derive from a man aged 30-40 years in good health.

V usage is TRBV6-1 and J usage is TRBJ1-2; 9 bases are shared with TRBD1. The CDR3 runs 14 residues. V lost 6 bases, J lost 5 bases, and 7 bases stayed unmatched. Germline V gene data show CDR1 as MNHNS and CDR2 as SASEGT. In DNA, the CDR3 is TGTGCCAGCAGGGATACAGGGGGCGAGTATGGCTACACCTTC. It is translated as CASRDTGGEYGYTF.

The J gene is TRBJ1-5, the V gene TRBV7-9; a weak D match, TRBD1 (5 bases). CDR1 is SEHNR and CDR2 is FQNEAQ in the germline V gene (reference sequence). The CDR3 runs 16 residues. The ends were cut back, 3 bases at V and 2 bases at J, with 14 bases in the middle. CDR3 in DNA: TGTGCCAGCAGCTTTACCCCCGGAGGGGGCAATCAGCCCCAGCATTTT. It codes for CASSFTPGGGNQPQHF.

About this clone: In the same sample, other DNA sequences code for this CDR3. The chain joins TRBV6-1 to TRBJ1-2; D is unresolved. This CDR3 has 13 amino acids. Germline CDR1 MNHNS, CDR2 SASEGT. V lost 2 bases and J lost 2, with 6 bases in between. The CDR3 is CASSEQGNYGYTF. CDR3 coding DNA: TGTGCCAGCAGTGAACAAGGAAACTATGGCTACACCTTC.

V usage is TRBV5-1 and J usage is TRBJ1-4; D call uncertain. CDR3 length: 15 residues. Germline-derived CDR1 and CDR2 are SGHRS and YFSETQ. V was clipped by 2 bases and J by 6 bases, with 14 bases between them. CDR3 nucleotides: TGCGCCAGCAGCTTCTCTGGTAGTAGGGATGAAAAACTGTTTTTT. Amino acid sequence: CASSFSGSRDEKLFF.

Notes on this clone: The sample contains more than one DNA sequence encoding this CDR3. The CDR3 protein is CASSLGAYEQYF. DNA for the CDR3: TGTGCCAGCAGCCTAGGGGCGTACGAGCAGTACTTC. This chain joins TRBV7-9 and TRBJ2-7; TRBD1 might be the D (5 bases). V gave up 5 bases and J gave up 4 bases, with 9 bases separating them. The germline V gene encodes CDR1 SEHNR and CDR2 FQNEAQ (reference sequence). This CDR3 spans 12 amino acids.

DNA of the CDR3: TGTGCCACCGGGCCCGGAGCCTACGAGCAGTACTTC. It is translated as CATGPGAYEQYF. The rearrangement uses TRBV6-1 and TRBJ2-7, with D unresolved. Per germline, CDR1 MNHNS and CDR2 SASEGT. V lost 10 bases to trimming and J lost 2 bases, with 12 bases between them. This CDR3 is 12 amino acids long.

This clone was picked up one time. The V call is TRBV23-1, the J call TRBJ2-3; D is uncertain. TRBV23-1 is recorded as an ORF, its role being uncertain. V shed 1 base and J shed 2 bases, with 16 bases lying between them. This CDR3 has 17 amino acids. The DNA of the CDR3 is TGCGCCAGCAGTCAATATGGTAGGGCCCGCCCCACAGATACGCAGTATTTT. This gives the protein CASSQYGRARPTDTQYF.

This clone showed up just once. The gene calls are TRBV4-3 and TRBJ2-3; 9 positions agree with TRBD2. J gave up 6 bases and V 0 bases, and 7 bases lay outside the gene matches. The length of the CDR3 is 16 residues. The germline CDR1 and CDR2 sequences are LGHNA and YSLEER. DNA of the CDR3: TGCGCCAGCAGCCAAGATGCAATAGCGGGAGTGGATACGCAGTATTTT. Translated, it gives CASSQDAIAGVDTQYF.

This sequence joins TRBV18 and TRBJ1-2, with a weak D call TRBD1 (6 bases). The CDR3 contains 14 residues. Trimming cost V 3 bases and J 4 bases, with 12 bases left between them. The germline gives CDR1 KGHSH, CDR2 LQKENI. As DNA, the CDR3 is TGTGCCAGCTCACCGACAGGAGATGTCTATGGCTACACCTTC. The encoded protein is CASSPTGDVYGYTF.

This chain connects TRBV2 to TRBJ2-5; tentatively, D is TRBD2 (5 bases). The germline V gene encodes CDR1 SNHLY and CDR2 FYNNEI. This CDR3 has 13 amino acids. Trimming removed 2 bases at V and 11 bases at J, with 15 bases between. The CDR3 nucleotides are TGTGCCAGCAGTGAATCCCCCCGTCTAGCTCAGTACTTC. It codes for CASSESPRLAQYF.

The gene calls are TRBV18 and TRBJ2-1, with 9 bases lining up with TRBD2. The CDR3 is 16 amino acids. The V gene's germline CDR1 is KGHSH and CDR2 LQKENI. The V gene end was trimmed by 3 bases and the J gene end by 2 bases; junction bases not matched to a gene: 5. The CDR3 bases are TGTGCCAGCTCACCGCGGACTAGCGAGACCTACAATGAGCAGTTCTTC. It translates to CASSPRTSETYNEQFF.

The chain employs TRBV15 and TRBJ2-3; TRBD2 aligns across 10 bases. V was clipped by 1 base and J by 2 bases; unmatched bases: 12. The V gene's germline CDR1 is LNHNV and CDR2 YYDKDF (reference sequence). The CDR3 is 19 residues long. The CDR3 loop is CATSRAKGVLAGFTDTQYF. In nucleotides, the CDR3 is TGTGCCACCAGCAGAGCTAAAGGGGTACTAGCGGGGTTCACAGATACGCAGTATTTT. Full variable domain (outside the CDR3, taken from reference TRBV15 and TRBJ2-3): DAMVIQNPRYQVTQFGKPVTLSCSQTLNHNVMYWYQQKSSQAPKLLFHYYDKDFNNEADTPDNFQSRRPNTSFCFLDIRSPGLGDTAMYLCATSRAKGVLAGFTDTQYFGPGTRLTVL.

As to this clone: At the DNA level, this CDR3 is encoded by other sequences in the same sample as well. The chain couples TRBV9 to TRBJ2-3, with D possibly matching TRBD2 (5 bases). The V gene lost 4 bases and the J gene lost 5 bases, with 8 bases spanning the gap. In germline, CDR1 is SGDLS, CDR2 YYNGEE. CDR3 length equals 12 residues. As DNA, the CDR3 is TGTGCCAGCAGCCCGGCGGGAGATACGCAGTATTTT. This sequence encodes CASSPAGDTQYF.

The gene calls are TRBV29-1 and TRBJ2-7; 10 bases are a match to TRBD2. This CDR3 is built from 13 residues. The V gene end was trimmed by 4 bases and the J gene end by 0 bases; junction bases not matched to a gene: 0. Germline V CDR1 and CDR2: SQVTM, ANQGSEA. The CDR3 spells CSVASGSSYEQYF. The DNA for the CDR3 is TGCAGCGTTGCTAGCGGGAGCTCCTACGAGCAGTACTTC.

This clone appeared once. The chain employs TRBV6-5 and TRBJ1-5, with 8 bases that match TRBD1. The germline CDR1 and CDR2 sequences are MNHEY and SVGAGI. V shed 6 bases and J 1 base; nucleotides not matched to a gene: 5. The CDR3 length is 15 residues. The CDR3 reads CASRGQAFSNQPQHF. The CDR3, as DNA: TGTGCCAGCAGGGGACAGGCTTTCAGCAATCAGCCCCAGCATTTT.

This rearrangement joins TRBV6-5 to TRBJ2-7, with 11 bases matching TRBD2. CDR1 is MNHEY, CDR2 SVGAGI, per germline. The CDR3 is 11 amino acids. V lost 11 bases and J lost 6; bases outside the gene matches: 3. CDR3 protein: CAVAGGGEQYF. The CDR3 bases are TGTGCCGTAGCGGGAGGGGGCGAGCAGTACTTC.

With respect to this clone: Other DNA sequences in this sample translate to the same CDR3. In DNA form, the CDR3 reads TGTGCCAGCAGTCCGGGACAACTAAACACTGAAGCTTTCTTT. It translates to CASSPGQLNTEAFF. The chain carries TRBV28 and TRBJ1-1, with D possibly being TRBD1 (6 bases). V lost 5 bases, J lost 2 bases, and 12 bases lay in between. The CDR3 is made up of 14 amino acids. CDR1 and CDR2 (germline): MDHEN, SYDVKM.

CDR3 in DNA: TGTGCCAGCAGCTCTATCATGTTTACAGGGGGACCAGGTGGCTACACCTTC. It specifies CASSSIMFTGGPGGYTF. The chain couples TRBV7-9 to TRBJ1-2; 8 nucleotides match TRBD1. The junction had 17 bases not matched to a gene; V was cut back by 4 bases and J by 7 bases. The germline gives CDR1 SEHNR, CDR2 FQNEAQ (reference sequence). The CDR3 has 17 residues.

The chain recombines TRBV19 with TRBJ2-5; D is perhaps TRBD1 (5 bases). V was cut by 2 bases and J by 2 bases, with 12 bases left in between. Per germline, CDR1 LNHDA and CDR2 SQIVND (reference sequence). The CDR3 has 15 residues. For the CDR3, the DNA is TGTGCCAGTAGTATAAGGGGCAGCCTTCAAGAGACCCAGTACTTC. Protein: CASSIRGSLQETQYF.

The chain employs TRBV5-6 and TRBJ2-1; 8 bases line up with TRBD1. J was trimmed by 5 bases and V by 4 bases; bases with no gene match: 5. CDR1 SGHDT and CDR2 YYEEEE come from the germline V gene. The CDR3 totals 14 residues. Written as DNA, the CDR3 is TGTGCCAGCAGCGGACAGGGCTCACACAATGAGCAGTTCTTC. It encodes CASSGQGSHNEQFF.

Comment on this clone: This sample includes further DNA sequences coding for the same CDR3. The CDR3 nucleotides are TGTGCCAGCAGCAGGACGGCGAACACTGAAGCTTTCTTT. This translates into CASSRTANTEAFF. V gene TRBV7-8 combines with J gene TRBJ1-1; no definite D call. This CDR3 is built from 13 residues. Germline V gene lookup returns CDR1 SGHVS and CDR2 FQNEAQ. V was trimmed by 5 bases and J by 1 base, leaving 8 bases between them.

The chain uses TRBV10-3 and TRBJ2-7; unclear D gene. Germline loops: CDR1 ENHRY, CDR2 SYGVKD. V lost 0 bases and J 7 bases, leaving 13 bases between the germline ends. The CDR3 has 14 amino acids. CDR3 amino acids: CAISESVSFAEQYF. CDR3 in DNA: TGTGCCATCAGTGAGTCAGTCTCGTTTGCAGAGCAGTACTTC.

CDR3 loop: CASSQEDRISGNTIYF. The CDR3 DNA reads as TGCGCCAGCAGCCAAGAAGACAGGATCTCTGGAAACACCATATATTTT. The rearrangement joins TRBV4-1 to TRBJ1-3, with D maybe TRBD1 (6 bases). V gave up 0 bases and J gave up 0 bases, with 9 bases separating them. Looked up from germline, CDR1 is MGHRA and CDR2 is YSYEKL. This CDR3 region has 16 residues.

V is TRBV4-2 and J is TRBJ1-3; tentative D call: TRBD1 (6 bases). Germline loops: CDR1 LGHNA, CDR2 YNFKEQ. Deletions cut 0 bases from V and 0 bases from J, with 15 bases between. There are 18 residues in the CDR3. The CDR3: CASSQDPPTGNSGNTIYF. In DNA form, the CDR3 reads TGTGCCAGCAGCCAAGATCCCCCCACAGGGAACTCTGGAAACACCATATATTTT.

The chain has TRBV29-1 and TRBJ1-1; tentatively, D is TRBD1 (6 bases). Trimming left V 6 bases short and J 6 bases short, with 14 bases between. Germline values: CDR1 SQVTM, CDR2 ANQGSEA. This CDR3 is 12 amino acids long. CDR3 residues: CSVYRDWAEAFF. The CDR3 DNA sequence: TGCAGCGTATACAGGGATTGGGCTGAAGCTTTCTTT.

The rearrangement uses TRBV6-1 and TRBJ1-3; maybe TRBD1 (6 bases). V was clipped by 3 bases and J by 6 bases, with 27 bases between them. Germline CDR1 and CDR2: MNHNS and SASEGT. The length of the CDR3 is 19 residues. The CDR3 region has the DNA TGTGCCAGCAGTGAGTTTCTTTCCACACGACAGGCTTTTTTAAACACCATATATTTT. It translates to CASSEFLSTRQAFLNTIYF.

This clone was counted between two and nine times. CDR3 sequence reads: CASSQDRGNGYTF. CDR3 DNA sequence: TGTGCCAGCAGTCAGGACAGGGGCAATGGCTACACCTTC. The chain employs TRBV7-2 and TRBJ1-2; 9 positions match TRBD1. V dropped 6 bases and J dropped 6; count of bases not matched to a gene: 5. This CDR3 has 13 amino acids. In germline, CDR1 is SGHTA, CDR2 FQGNSA.

This clone was recorded once. The chain links TRBV10-1 to TRBJ1-1; D unresolved. The CDR3 extends over 16 amino acids. Trimming removed 4 bases from V and 3 bases from J, with 18 bases in between. Per the germline V gene, CDR1 is WNHNN and CDR2 is SYGVQD (reference sequence). Here the CDR3 DNA reads TGCGCCAGCAGTGGAAGTAGGGTTGCGGGGTACACTGAAGCTTTCTTT. It encodes CASSGSRVAGYTEAFF.

This chain connects TRBV5-1 to TRBJ2-7, with 14 bases that match TRBD2. Germline V gene data show CDR1 as SGHRS and CDR2 as YFSETQ. With V trimmed by 4 bases and J by 6 bases, 12 bases remained unmatched. This CDR3 contains 17 residues. The CDR3 DNA follows: TGCGCCAGCAGCCGGACTAGCGGGAGGATGACGTCGTCCGAGCAGTACTTC. Encoded protein: CASSRTSGRMTSSEQYF.